Below, 11 T cell receptor beta chains from the same sample are listed, as sequenced in a study of CD8+ T cells in alopecia areata. As to treatment: oral pan-JAK inhibitor, 5-10 mg twice daily. Reverse transcription of extracted RNA yielded cDNA, which provided the sequencing template. Clones were read by immunoSEQ multiplex PCR, and TCRdb kept only the in-frame ones, dropping some. The table has hundreds of thousands of clones, 60% seen once; the top ten hold around 0.92%. The sample was CD4+ T cells sorted from blood, taken at week 52, from a patient treated with tofacitinib. These receptor sequences come from a human donor with alopecia areata.

The chain recombines TRBV5-6 with TRBJ2-1; maybe TRBD1 (6 bases). The CDR3 sequence is 16 residues long. Germline lookup yields CDR1 SGHDT and CDR2 YYEEEE. V lost 3 bases and J lost 5, with 18 bases in between. CDR3 protein: CASSSLEQGYHNEQFF. In DNA form, the CDR3 reads TGTGCCAGCAGCTCCTTGGAACAGGGATATCACAATGAGCAGTTCTTC.

The CDR3 region is CASSLSSGTEAFF. The DNA of the CDR3 is TGTGCCAGCAGCTTAAGTAGTGGAACTGAAGCTTTCTTT. The gene calls are TRBV11-2 and TRBJ1-1; D unclear. Trimming took 2 bases from V and 5 from J, leaving 9 bases between them. This CDR3 contains 13 residues. Germline CDR1 SGHAT, CDR2 FQNNGV. Variable domain in full (rest from reference TRBV11-2 and TRBJ1-1): EAGVAQSPRYKIIEKRQSVAFWCNPISGHATLYWYQQILGQGPKLLIQFQNNGVVDDSQLPKDRFSAERLKGVDSTLKIQPAKLEDSAVYLCASSLSSGTEAFFGQGTRLTVV.

The chain has TRBV27 and TRBJ2-6; D is unresolved. Trimming pared 5 bases from V and 2 bases from J, leaving 4 bases between. The CDR3 runs 13 residues. The germline V gene has CDR1 MNHEY and CDR2 SMNVEV (reference sequence). The CDR3 sequence is CASSDAGANVLTF. The CDR3 DNA is TGTGCCAGCAGTGACGCTGGGGCCAACGTCCTGACTTTC.

The gene calls are TRBV30 and TRBJ1-5, with D maybe TRBD1 (6 bases). The ends were cut back, 1 base at V and 6 bases at J, with 10 bases in the middle. Germline V CDR1 and CDR2: GTSNPN, SVGIG (reference sequence). This CDR3 is 13 amino acids long. In DNA, the CDR3 is TGTGCCTGGAGTGGATCGGGGGCTCAGCCCCAGCATTTT. This gives the protein CAWSGSGAQPQHF.

V is TRBV9 and J is TRBJ2-5; D is perhaps TRBD1 or TRBD2 (5 bases each). The germline V and J ends were trimmed by 7 bases and 3 bases, with 13 bases remaining between them. Germline V gives CDR1 SGDLS, CDR2 YYNGEE. The CDR3 contains 13 residues. Here the CDR3 reads CASARVGEETQYF. The DNA for the CDR3 is TGTGCCAGCGCGAGGGTAGGGGAAGAGACCCAGTACTTC.

This clone was observed a handful of times. This rearrangement joins TRBV7-2 to TRBJ2-2; the D gene is possibly TRBD2 (6 bases). Germline CDR1 reads SGHTA; CDR2 reads FQGNSA. This CDR3 comprises 14 residues. V lost 4 bases and J lost 4, with 10 bases in between. The CDR3 loop is CASSSGRGTGELFF. Written as DNA, the CDR3 is TGTGCCAGCAGCTCAGGGCGGGGCACCGGGGAGCTGTTTTTT. Based on the CDR3 plus reference TRBV7-2 and TRBJ2-2, the full variable domain is GAGVSQSPSNKVTEKGKDVELRCDPISGHTALYWYRQSLGQGLEFLIYFQGNSAPDKSGLPSDRFSAERTGGSVSTLTIQRTQQEDSAVYLCASSSGRGTGELFFGEGSRLTVL.

This chain uses TRBV7-2 with TRBJ1-1; D remains unclear. This CDR3 has 13 amino acids. Germline CDR1 and CDR2: SGHTA and FQGNSA. With 2 bases removed from V and 3 bases from J, the gap between germline ends came to 7 bases. CDR3 residues: CASSLYRDTEAFF. CDR3 bases: TGTGCCAGCAGCTTATATAGGGACACTGAAGCTTTCTTT.

The rearrangement links TRBV20-1 to TRBJ2-7; D is ambiguous. V lost 4 bases to trimming and J lost 3 bases, with 7 bases between them. Germline V gene sequence: CDR1 DFQATT, CDR2 SNEGSKA (reference sequence). There are 11 residues in the CDR3. CDR3 DNA: TGCAGTGCTACAGCGCTCTACGAGCAGTACTTC. Residues: CSATALYEQYF.

The chain carries TRBV20-1 and TRBJ1-1, with a possible D match to TRBD1 (5 bases). CDR3 length: 11 amino acids. Trimming shortened V by 4 bases and J by 11 bases, and 14 bases separated the two germline ends. CDR1 DFQATT and CDR2 SNEGSKA come from the germline V gene (reference sequence). The CDR3 region has the DNA TGCAGTGCTACGGGACTCTCTCAGGCTTTCTTT. Translated: CSATGLSQAFF.

This clone appeared once. This chain uses TRBV30 with TRBJ2-5, with a weak D call TRBD2 (5 bases). Germline assignment: CDR1 GTSNPN and CDR2 SVGIG (reference sequence). The CDR3 has 14 residues. Deletions cut 4 bases from V and 2 bases from J, with 14 bases between. As DNA, the CDR3 is TGTGCCTGGATTTATCCGGGATCTCAAGAGACCCAGTACTTC. It translates to CAWIYPGSQETQYF.

The V call is TRBV2, the J call TRBJ2-1; either TRBD1 or TRBD2 may supply D (5 bases each). Trimming took off 6 bases at V and 9 bases at J, with 12 bases between the two ends. This CDR3 comprises 12 residues. Germline-derived CDR1 and CDR2 are SNHLY and FYNNEI. This CDR3 reads CASSNEGSEQFF. CDR3 in DNA: TGTGCCAGCAGCAACGAGGGGAGTGAGCAGTTCTTC.